Below are 26 T cell receptor beta chains sequenced from a single sample in a study of regulatory T cells in long-lasting Graves disease. Sequencing libraries for TCR beta were prepared with iRepertoire HTBI primers and Arm-PCR of CDR3 regions. MiXCR, run by TCRdb on the multiplex PCR reads, gives a single entry per CDR3 protein. Among roughly 450,000 distinct CDR3 sequences, around 21% were seen once, and the ten largest hold about 8.3%. Sample time point: persistent/refractory GD, antithyroid drugs over 5 years with positive TRAb. RNA from PBMCs was the source of the TCR library. Source: peripheral blood mononuclear cells (PBMCs), taken when the disease was refractory, from a patient treated with antithyroid drugs. These receptor sequences come from a female donor with Graves disease.

The chain recombines TRBV6-2 or TRBV6-3 with TRBJ2-7; the match to TRBD1 covers 8 bases. Looked up from germline, CDR1 is MNHEY and CDR2 is SVGEGT. This CDR3 spans 17 amino acids. Germline trimming cut 0 bases from V and 5 bases from J; bases unmatched to any gene: 12. The CDR3 DNA is TGTGCCAGCAGTTACTCCCGTGCTTGGGGACAGGCCGACGAGCAGTACTTC. Protein: CASSYSRAWGQADEQYF.

This clonotype was picked up many times. The rearrangement links TRBV27 to TRBJ1-6; D is unclear. Trimming stripped 3 bases from V and 8 bases from J, with 8 bases between. The CDR3 sequence is 13 residues long. Germline V gene lookup returns CDR1 MNHEY and CDR2 SMNVEV (reference sequence). Here the CDR3 DNA reads TGTGCCAGCAGTTTGCTCACAGATTCACCCCTCCACTTT. Translating gives CASSLLTDSPLHF.

This clonotype came up a few times. This may be a read error, as it is one base from a much larger clone. This chain uses TRBV7-2 with TRBJ2-7; 8 nucleotides line up with TRBD2. CDR1 SGHTA and CDR2 FQGNSA come from the germline V gene. The junction had 10 bases not matched to a gene; V was cut back by 8 bases and J by 4 bases. The CDR3 loop spans 14 amino acids. The CDR3 protein is CASRSGEKEYEQYF. CDR3 nucleotide sequence: TGTGCCAGCCGTAGCGGGGAGAAGGAGTACGAGCAGTACTTC. The whole variable domain, remainder taken from reference TRBV7-2 and TRBJ2-7, is GAGVSQSPSNKVTEKGKDVELRCDPISGHTALYWYRQSLGQGLEFLIYFQGNSAPDKSGLPSDRFSAERTGGSVSTLTIQRTQQEDSAVYLCASRSGEKEYEQYFGPGTRLTVT.

This clonotype was recorded many times. The chain couples TRBV18 to TRBJ2-7; D is ambiguous. Germline values: CDR1 KGHSH, CDR2 LQKENI. With 0 bases removed from V and 6 bases from J, the gap between germline ends came to 9 bases. This CDR3 is 13 amino acids long. As DNA, the CDR3 is TGTGCCAGCTCACCACCAGGGTGGGCCGAGCAGTACTTC. Amino acids: CASSPPGWAEQYF.

This clonotype was counted many times. V is TRBV11-2 and J is TRBJ2-5; D is unresolved. Between the trimmed V and J ends, which lost 2 bases and 6 bases, there was a span of 10 bases. Germline V lookup: CDR1 SGHAT, CDR2 FQNNGV. CDR3 size: 13 residues. The CDR3 sequence is CASSLRLAKTQYF. The DNA of the CDR3 is TGTGCCAGCAGCTTAAGACTTGCCAAGACCCAGTACTTC.

In this sample, this clonotype turned up many times. The chain recombines TRBV12-3 or TRBV12-4 with TRBJ1-6; TRBD1 agrees at 8 bases. This CDR3 region has 14 residues. With V trimmed by 4 bases and J by 10 bases, 6 bases remained unmatched. In DNA, the CDR3 is TGTGCCAGCAGTTCGACAGGGGAAGGGTCACCCCTCCACTTT. Translated, it gives CASSSTGEGSPLHF.

This clonotype is a singleton in its sample. The junction departs from the called germline gene at one end, perhaps through a read error. This chain links TRBV10-2 with TRBJ2-4; the match to TRBD2 covers 9 bases. The CDR3 totals 15 residues. Germline V gene data show CDR1 as WSHSY and CDR2 as SAAADI. The CDR3: CASSLLAGAVNEQYF. In DNA form, the CDR3 reads TGTGCCAGCAGTTTATTAGCGGGAGCGGTCAATGAGCAGTACTTC.

This clonotype was seen a few times. The chain carries TRBV29-1 and TRBJ1-1; TRBD1 might be the D (6 bases). V dropped 8 bases and J dropped 2 bases, with 24 bases sitting between them. The CDR3 has 16 residues. CDR1 is SQVTM and CDR2 is ANQGSEA in the germline V gene. The DNA of the CDR3 is TGCAGCACACACCGAAGGGACACAGCCACAAACACTGAAGCTTTCTTT. This sequence encodes CSTHRRDTATNTEAFF.

This chain links TRBV7-2 with TRBJ1-1, with D perhaps matching TRBD1 (6 bases). V was shortened by 4 bases and J by 8 bases, with 14 bases between the two germline ends. There are 13 residues in the CDR3. Germline V gene lookup returns CDR1 SGHTA and CDR2 FQGNSA. CDR3 in DNA: TGTGCCAGCAGCTACCGGACAGCCAGGGAAGCTTTCTTT. Amino acid sequence: CASSYRTAREAFF.

This clonotype was recorded many times. V usage is TRBV18 and J usage is TRBJ1-4; TRBD1 matches 7 bases. Germline V gene sequence: CDR1 KGHSH, CDR2 LQKENI. V lost 2 bases, J lost 10 bases, and 7 bases stayed unmatched. This CDR3 region has 14 residues. The CDR3 here is CASSPMTGTGKLFF. The CDR3 DNA reads TGTGCCAGCTCACCAATGACAGGGACGGGAAAACTGTTTTTT.

This clonotype showed up many times. The chain links TRBV5-1 to TRBJ2-7, with 8 bases that match TRBD2. Germline assignment: CDR1 SGHRS and CDR2 YFSETQ. Losses at the gene ends were 5 bases for V and 5 bases for J; bases not matched to a gene: 15. The length of the CDR3 is 16 residues. The CDR3 sequence: CASRTGGGRSGHEQYF. The CDR3 nucleotides are TGCGCCAGCAGGACCGGGGGGGGGAGATCAGGCCACGAGCAGTACTTC.

This clonotype was recorded at least ten times. The chain links TRBV28 to TRBJ1-3, with D unresolved. The V gene's germline CDR1 is MDHEN and CDR2 SYDVKM. This CDR3 region has 15 residues. Trimming removed 3 bases at V and 1 base at J, with 10 bases between. CDR3 sequence: CASSFPERSGNTIYF. DNA for the CDR3: TGTGCCAGCAGTTTCCCAGAAAGATCTGGAAACACCATATATTTT.

This clonotype was found many times. This chain links TRBV6-1 with TRBJ2-7; 9 nucleotides match TRBD1. This CDR3 spans 13 amino acids. The ends lost 10 bases at V and 2 bases at J; junction bases unmatched: 6. CDR1 MNHNS and CDR2 SASEGT come from the germline V gene. DNA for the CDR3: TGTGCCACCTCGGACAGGGGAACCTACGAGCAGTACTTC. Residues: CATSDRGTYEQYF.

Of note for this clonotype: Mismatch with germline at one junction end may stem from a read error. The chain recombines TRBV6-2 or TRBV6-3 with TRBJ1-1; tentative D call: TRBD1 (6 bases). Germline assignment: CDR1 MNHEY and CDR2 SVGEGT. This CDR3 spans 13 amino acids. The CDR3 DNA reads as TGTGTCAGCAGTTACTCCTGGGACACTGAGGCTTTCTTT. It yields the protein CVSSYSWDTEAFF.

Many counts were recorded for this clonotype. The chain carries TRBV29-1 and TRBJ1-1, with D hard to call. The V gene's germline CDR1 is SQVTM and CDR2 ANQGSEA. The CDR3 covers 12 residues. Trimming cost V 6 bases and J 1 base, with 9 bases left between them. The CDR3 region is CSVPAANTEAFF. The CDR3, as DNA: TGCAGCGTCCCCGCGGCGAACACTGAAGCTTTCTTT.

The genes are TRBV18 and TRBJ1-1, with D hard to call. The germline V gene has CDR1 KGHSH and CDR2 LQKENI. The CDR3 covers 14 residues. Deletions cut 4 bases from V and 6 bases from J, with 15 bases between. Here the CDR3 reads CASSHLDAGAEAFF. The CDR3 nucleotides read TGTGCCAGCTCACACCTTGATGCCGGGGCTGAAGCTTTCTTT.

V and J are TRBV30 and TRBJ1-5; TRBD1 is a possible D gene (6 bases). The CDR3 runs 18 residues. Germline V gene sequence: CDR1 GTSNPN, CDR2 SVGIG (reference sequence). V was cut by 1 base and J by 2 bases, with 21 bases left in between. The CDR3 region is CAWSEGEMSPGGNQPQHF. The CDR3 nucleotides read TGTGCCTGGAGTGAGGGGGAGATGTCACCGGGGGGCAATCAGCCCCAGCATTTT.

This clonotype occurred a few times. In DNA, the CDR3 is TGTGCCAGCAGTTGGACTAGTAGGACCGGGGAGCTGTTTTTT. Translation gives CASSWTSRTGELFF. The chain uses TRBV12-3 or TRBV12-4 and TRBJ2-2, with 7 nucleotides matching TRBD2. The CDR3 is made up of 14 amino acids. V was clipped by 4 bases and J by 5 bases; unmatched bases: 4.

The gene calls are TRBV11-2 and TRBJ1-6; D gene unclear. Germline V CDR1 and CDR2: SGHAT, FQNNGV. V shed 5 bases and J shed 6 bases, with 11 bases lying between them. This CDR3 region has 14 residues. The CDR3 region is CASSGVLPNSPLHF. As DNA, the CDR3 is TGTGCCAGCAGCGGGGTTCTCCCTAATTCACCCCTCCACTTT.

This clonotype has ten or more counts. The rearrangement joins TRBV2 to TRBJ2-2; TRBD1 matches 7 bases. The junction had 2 bases not matched to a gene; V was cut back by 4 bases and J by 0 bases. CDR1 is SNHLY, CDR2 FYNNEI, per germline. The CDR3 sequence is 15 residues long. CDR3 sequence (DNA): TGTGCCAGCAGTGGGACAGGCGCGAACACCGGGGAGCTGTTTTTT. Translating gives CASSGTGANTGELFF.

This chain links TRBV24-1 with TRBJ2-7, with 8 positions matching TRBD1. The V gene's germline CDR1 is KGHDR and CDR2 SFDVKD. Losses at the gene ends were 6 bases for V and 3 bases for J; bases not matched to a gene: 3. This CDR3 contains 13 residues. DNA of the CDR3: TGTGCCACCAGTTTCGGACAGGGCTACGAGCAGTACTTC. The encoded protein is CATSFGQGYEQYF.

There are many counts of this clonotype. The rearrangement joins TRBV10-1 to TRBJ1-1, with no clear D. CDR3 size: 12 residues. Trimming left V 6 bases short and J 4 bases short, with 9 bases between. Germline CDR1 WNHNN, CDR2 SYGVQD (reference sequence). The CDR3 DNA is TGCGCCAGCAGGGGAGGGATCACTGAAGCTTTCTTT. Amino acids: CASRGGITEAFF.

This clonotype turned up a few times. The chain is built from TRBV5-1 and TRBJ2-7; D is tentatively TRBD1 or TRBD2 (5 bases each). V was pared by 0 bases and J by 5 bases, with 9 bases between. Germline CDR1 and CDR2: SGHRS and YFSETQ. CDR3 size: 13 residues. The CDR3 region is CASSLAGTDEQYF. CDR3 DNA sequence: TGCGCCAGCAGCTTGGCCGGGACGGACGAGCAGTACTTC. The variable domain in full, with the rest retrieved from reference TRBV5-1 and TRBJ2-7, is KAGVTQTPRYLIKTRGQQVTLSCSPISGHRSVSWYQQTPGQGLQFLFEYFSETQRNKGNFPGRFSGRQFSNSRSEMNVSTLELGDSALYLCASSLAGTDEQYFGPGTRLTVT.

At least ten counts were recorded for this clonotype. The chain couples TRBV6-1 to TRBJ2-7; D perhaps matches TRBD2 (6 bases). Germline V gene data show CDR1 as MNHNS and CDR2 as SASEGT. Trimming stripped 9 bases from V and 0 bases from J, with 15 bases between. The CDR3 extends over 14 amino acids. CDR3 coding DNA: TGTGCCAGTACCGGGGCGGGACGCTCCTACGAGCAGTACTTC. Translation: CASTGAGRSYEQYF.

This clonotype was observed many times. This chain joins TRBV20-1 and TRBJ2-7; 7 bases agree with TRBD2. Germline lookup yields CDR1 DFQATT and CDR2 SNEGSKA (reference sequence). Trimming cost V 1 base and J 4 bases; bases outside gene matches: 10. The CDR3 is made up of 15 amino acids. The CDR3 protein is CSARGPAGSVYEQYF. CDR3 in DNA: TGCAGTGCTAGAGGGCCAGCGGGAAGCGTATACGAGCAGTACTTC.

There are many counts of this clonotype. This sequence joins TRBV28 and TRBJ2-7, with a weak D call TRBD1 (5 bases). Trimming took 1 base from V and 1 from J, leaving 17 bases between them. Germline V CDR1 and CDR2: MDHEN, SYDVKM. This CDR3 region has 17 residues. This chain's CDR3 is CASSLFLRQHVSYEQYF. As DNA, the CDR3 is TGTGCCAGCAGTTTATTCCTCCGACAGCATGTTTCCTACGAGCAGTACTTC. The variable domain in full, with the rest retrieved from reference TRBV28 and TRBJ2-7, is DVKVTQSSRYLVKRTGEKVFLECVQDMDHENMFWYRQDPGLGLRLIYFSYDVKMKEKGDIPEGYSVSREKKERFSLILESASTNQTSMYLCASSLFLRQHVSYEQYFGPGTRLTVT.